This paragraph covers one T cell receptor (beta chain) sequence. This sample stems from a study of blood T cell repertoires in COVID-19. Across the whole study: COVID-19 samples, acute and convalescent, were from the United States, Italy and Spain.

Authors' processing steps: Amplification from reference gene primers served as the basis for estimated nucleated cell counts. Measured with immunoSEQ multiplex PCR; TCRdb has only the in-frame clones, and not every one. V and J calls and clone size are as listed in that table; D and trimming were resolved from the DNA. Of roughly 430,000 clones listed, approximately 86% are singletons. The clonotype comes from a woman aged 40-49 years with acute COVID-19. Source material: PBMCs or T cells enriched from blood (not recorded which).

CDR3 region: CASRPGGTDTQYF. CDR3 sequence (DNA): TGTGCCAGCCGGCCCGGGGGCACAGATACGCAGTATTTT. This chain joins TRBV6-5 and TRBJ2-3; weak D call: TRBD2 (5 bases). The V gene lost 8 bases and the J gene lost 1 base, with 10 bases spanning the gap. This CDR3 has 13 amino acids. Per the germline V gene, CDR1 is MNHEY and CDR2 is SVGAGI.